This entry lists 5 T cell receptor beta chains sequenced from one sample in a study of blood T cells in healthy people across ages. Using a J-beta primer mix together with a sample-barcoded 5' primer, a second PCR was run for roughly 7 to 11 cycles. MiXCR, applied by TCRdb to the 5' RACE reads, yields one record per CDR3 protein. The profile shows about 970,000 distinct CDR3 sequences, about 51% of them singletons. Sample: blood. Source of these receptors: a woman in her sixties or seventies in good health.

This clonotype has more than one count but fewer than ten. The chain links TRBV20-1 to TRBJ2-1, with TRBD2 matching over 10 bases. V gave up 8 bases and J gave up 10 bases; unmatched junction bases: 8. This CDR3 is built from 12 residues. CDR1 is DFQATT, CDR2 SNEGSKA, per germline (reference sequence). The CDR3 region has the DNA TGCAGTAGGGCTAGCGGGAGATACGAGCAGTTCTTC. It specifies CSRASGRYEQFF.

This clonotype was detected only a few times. The chain's CDR3 is CASTPRGQVEAFF. The CDR3 region has the DNA TGTGCCAGCACCCCTAGGGGCCAAGTTGAAGCTTTCTTT. V usage is TRBV21-1 and J usage is TRBJ1-1; TRBD1 was called by the table and not checked on the DNA. TRBV21-1 is shown as a pseudogene. The CDR3 is 13 residues long.

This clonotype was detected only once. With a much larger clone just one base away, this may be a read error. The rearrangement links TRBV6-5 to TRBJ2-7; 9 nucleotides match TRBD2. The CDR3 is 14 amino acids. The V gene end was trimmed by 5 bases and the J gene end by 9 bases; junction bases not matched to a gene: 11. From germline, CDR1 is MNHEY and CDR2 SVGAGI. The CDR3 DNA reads TGTGCCAGCAGTGTAGATAGCGGGAGATCTGGGCAGTACTTC. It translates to CASSVDSGRSGQYF.

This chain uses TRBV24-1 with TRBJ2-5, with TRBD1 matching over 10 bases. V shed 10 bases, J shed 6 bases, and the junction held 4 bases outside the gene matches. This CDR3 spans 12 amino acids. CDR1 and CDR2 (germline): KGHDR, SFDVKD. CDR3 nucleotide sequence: TGTGCCACTGGGGACAGGGGAAAGACCCAGTACTTC. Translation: CATGDRGKTQYF.

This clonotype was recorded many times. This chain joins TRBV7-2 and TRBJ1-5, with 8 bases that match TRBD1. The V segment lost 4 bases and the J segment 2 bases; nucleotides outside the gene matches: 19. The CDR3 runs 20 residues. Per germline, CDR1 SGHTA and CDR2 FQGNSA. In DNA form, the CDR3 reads TGTGCCAGCAGCTCACGACCAGGGGGCGCGGGGAATTCTGGCAATCAGCCCCAGCATTTT. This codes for CASSSRPGGAGNSGNQPQHF. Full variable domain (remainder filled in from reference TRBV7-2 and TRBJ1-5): GAGVSQSPSNKVTEKGKDVELRCDPISGHTALYWYRQSLGQGLEFLIYFQGNSAPDKSGLPSDRFSAERTGGSVSTLTIQRTQQEDSAVYLCASSSRPGGAGNSGNQPQHFGDGTRLSIL.